A selection of T cell receptor beta chains follows, all from one sample in a study of CD8 T cells in Susac syndrome. TCRdb redid the calling of the immunoSEQ multiplex PCR reads with MiXCR, one entry per CDR3 protein. Among 150,000 to 190,000 distinct CDR3 sequences listed, 95% to 96% were seen once. The sample consisted of CD8+ T cells from PBMCs. The receptors here all came from a human donor with multiple sclerosis. Both conserved end residues are part of each CDR3. The D gene is left open where the match is weak. Not every row has a clone size; where given, it reads once, few, many or a size class.

>.|TRBV25-1|13|.|TRBJ1-5
TGTGCCAGCAGTGACCAGGGCAATCAGCCCCAGCATTTT
CASSDQGNQPQHF
>.|TRBV7-8|16|.|TRBJ1-1
TGTGCCAGCAGCTTAGGTATAGTCAGGTCCAACACTGAAGCTTTCTTT
CASSLGIVRSNTEAFF
>.|TRBV19|16|.|TRBJ2-3
TGTGCCAGTAGTATCCCTGGGGGGTCGGGCACAGATACGCAGTATTTT
CASSIPGGSGTDTQYF
>.|TRBV2|16|TRBD2|TRBJ2-3
TGTGCCAGCAGTGATTTGGCGGGGGGGACCACAGATACGCAGTATTTT
CASSDLAGGTTDTQYF
>.|TRBV4-1|16|.|TRBJ2-3
TGCGCCAGCAGCCAAGAAGGCAGAATAAGCACAGATACGCAGTATTTT
CASSQEGRISTDTQYF
>.|TRBV20-1|16|TRBD1|TRBJ2-4
TGCAGTGCTAGATTCCAAGACAGGGCAGCCAAAAACATTCAGTACTTC
CSARFQDRAAKNIQYF
>once|TRBV4-1|15|.|TRBJ1-3
TGCGCCAGCAGCCAGACCGGGACGGCTGGAAACACCATATATTTT
CASSQTGTAGNTIYF
>.|TRBV13|16|TRBD1|TRBJ1-1
TGTGCCAGCAGCTTAAATCCGGGACAGTTGAACACTGAAGCTTTCTTT
CASSLNPGQLNTEAFF
>.|TRBV3-1|14|.|TRBJ1-2
TGTGCCAGCAGCTCTCGGGACCGATCCTATGGCTACACCTTC
CASSSRDRSYGYTF
>.|TRBV7-9|14|.|TRBJ2-7
TGTGCCAGCAGCCATCCAGAGGGTCTCGACGAGCAGTACTTC
CASSHPEGLDEQYF
>.|TRBV27|13|.|TRBJ2-7
TGTGCCAGCAGTTTGCGCCAGGGCTACGAGCAGTACTTC
CASSLRQGYEQYF
>.|TRBV28|14|.|TRBJ1-2
TGTGCCAGCAGTTTCCCCGACAGCTACTATGGCTACACCTTC
CASSFPDSYYGYTF
>.|TRBV9|16|.|TRBJ1-1
TGTGCCAGCAGCGTAGAACCGGGGTCGGGGAACCCTGAAGCTTTCTTT
CASSVEPGSGNPEAFF
>.|TRBV5-1|16|.|TRBJ1-1
TGCGCCAGCAGCTACCCGACAGGCAGGAGGGACACTGAAGCTTTCTTT
CASSYPTGRRDTEAFF
>.|TRBV7-9|15|.|TRBJ1-2
TGTGCCAGCAGCACTCGCATGGGCACCAACTATGGCTACACCTTC
CASSTRMGTNYGYTF
>.|TRBV12-5|18|.|TRBJ1-5
TGTGCTAGTGGGTCTAACCCGGGCCCCACAGTGACGGGTCAGCCCCAGCATTTT
CASGSNPGPTVTGQPQHF
>.|TRBV29-1|14|TRBD2|TRBJ2-7
TGCAGCGTTGAAGGACTAGCGGGGGACTACGAGCAGTACTTC
CSVEGLAGDYEQYF
>.|TRBV2|13|.|TRBJ1-2
TGTGCCAGCCGGAGGCAGGGACTCGATGGCTACACCTTC
CASRRQGLDGYTF
>.|TRBV3-1|16|TRBD1|TRBJ2-5
TGTGCCAGCAGCCGACCGTGGACAGGGAGTGGAGAGACCCAGTACTTC
CASSRPWTGSGETQYF
>.|TRBV23-1|12|.|TRBJ1-1
TGCGCCAGCAGTCATTCCCGTACTGAAGCTTTCTTT
CASSHSRTEAFF
>.|TRBV7-9|13|.|TRBJ2-3
TGTGCCAGCAGCTCCTACGGCAGGGATGCGCAGTATTTT
CASSSYGRDAQYF
>.|TRBV4-1|18|TRBD2|TRBJ2-3
TGCGCCAGCAGCCAAGACCCGGGGCTAGCGGGGATCACAGATACGCAGTATTTT
CASSQDPGLAGITDTQYF
>.|TRBV29-1|13|.|TRBJ2-3
TGCAGCGTTGACGGCGACTCCACAGATACGCAGTATTTT
CSVDGDSTDTQYF
>.|TRBV7-9|12|.|TRBJ2-2
TGTGCCAGCAGCCTCAAGGAGGGGGAGCTGTTTTTT
CASSLKEGELFF
>.|TRBV7-9|17|TRBD2|TRBJ2-4
TGTGCCAGCAGCTTAGTAAGCGGGGGGGCGAGTAAAAACATTCAGTACTTC
CASSLVSGGASKNIQYF
>few|TRBV29-1|11|.|TRBJ1-2
TGCAGCGTTGATTCGAACTATGGCTACACCTTC
CSVDSNYGYTF
>.|TRBV27|13|TRBD1|TRBJ2-1
TGTGCCAGCAGTCGGGACAGGATGGTTGAGCAGTTCTTC
CASSRDRMVEQFF
>.|TRBV12-3/TRBV12-4|14|TRBD1|TRBJ2-5
TGTGCCAGCACCGGCACAGGGGAGTTGGAGACCCAGTACTTC
CASTGTGELETQYF
>.|TRBV12-3/TRBV12-4|15|TRBD2|TRBJ2-1
TGTGCCAGCACAACCGGGACTAGCTCACTCAATGAGCAGTTCTTC
CASTTGTSSLNEQFF
>.|TRBV30|11|.|TRBJ2-1
TGTGCCTGGAGTGTAGGAAATGAGCAGTTCTTC
CAWSVGNEQFF
>.|TRBV15|16|.|TRBJ2-2
TGTGCCACCAGCAGTTGGCAGGGTTCCTGGACCGGGGAGCTGTTTTTT
CATSSWQGSWTGELFF
>.|TRBV11-2|15|TRBD2|TRBJ2-3
TGTGCCAGCAGCTTTGGCGGGGGGGAAACAGATACGCAGTATTTT
CASSFGGGETDTQYF
>.|TRBV20-1|11|.|TRBJ1-1
TGCAGTGCCCTCCTAAGCACTGAAGCTTTCTTT
CSALLSTEAFF
>.|TRBV5-8|15|.|TRBJ2-5
TGTGCCAGCAGCTTGCGGGCCAACCTTCAAGAGACCCAGTACTTC
CASSLRANLQETQYF
>once|TRBV20-1|12|TRBD1|TRBJ1-2
TGCAGTGCTAGATCCGGACAGGGGGAATTCACCTTC
CSARSGQGEFTF
>.|TRBV6-5|12|.|TRBJ2-5
TGTGCCAGCAGTTACAATGGGGAGACCCAGTACTTC
CASSYNGETQYF
>.|TRBV27|14|.|TRBJ2-6
TGTGCCAGCAGTTTATCGAAGAGGGCCAACGTCCTGACTTTC
CASSLSKRANVLTF
>.|TRBV20-1|14|.|TRBJ2-6
TGCAGTGCACGCTCAGGGAACGGGGCCAACGTCCTGACTTTC
CSARSGNGANVLTF
>.|TRBV9|13|.|TRBJ2-2
TGTGCCAGCAGCGTAATTGGCACCGGGGAGCTGTTTTTT
CASSVIGTGELFF
>.|TRBV6-2/TRBV6-3|17|.|TRBJ2-3
TGTGCCAGCAACTCCCTCGAGAGCGGTCCTAGCACAGATACGCAGTATTTT
CASNSLESGPSTDTQYF
>.|TRBV30|16|TRBD1|TRBJ2-2
TGTGCCTGGAGCGCCCCCGGGACAGTTCGTGGCGGGGAGCTGTTTTTT
CAWSAPGTVRGGELFF
>.|TRBV20-1|13|TRBD2|TRBJ2-5
TGCAGTGCTGCAGCGGACGGGGGGGAGACCCAGTACTTC
CSAAADGGETQYF
>.|TRBV9|15|.|TRBJ2-1
TGTGCCAGCAGCGTAGGGGTCGGGGCCTACAATGAGCAGTTCTTC
CASSVGVGAYNEQFF
>.|TRBV29-1|15|TRBD2|TRBJ2-7
TGCAGCGTTGTACCCGGGACTAGCGGGGGTTACGAGCAGTACTTC
CSVVPGTSGGYEQYF
>.|TRBV12-3/TRBV12-4|14|.|TRBJ2-2
TGTGCCAGCAGTTTATTGCTTACGACCGGGGAGCTGTTTTTT
CASSLLLTTGELFF
>.|TRBV20-1|12|.|TRBJ2-3
TGCAGTGCTAGGGGGGTGGCGGATACGCAGTATTTT
CSARGVADTQYF
>.|TRBV12-3/TRBV12-4|13|TRBD2|TRBJ2-5
TGTGCCAGCACCACTAGCGGGGGAGAGACCCAGTACTTC
CASTTSGGETQYF
>.|TRBV29-1|13|.|TRBJ2-7
TGCAGCGCCGAAGAAGGGCTTGGCGGCGAGCAGTACTTC
CSAEEGLGGEQYF
>many|TRBV7-2|17|.|TRBJ2-1
TGTGCCAGCAGCTTAGAAAGATCCAGGGCACGAATCTTTGGGCAGTTCTTC
CASSLERSRARIFGQFF
>.|TRBV25-1|12|.|TRBJ1-2
TGTGCCAGCAGCCAATCCGGGGGAGCGAGGACCTTC
CASSQSGGARTF
>once|TRBV25-1|13|.|TRBJ1-5
TGTGCCAGCAGGCGGGGATTCGATCAGCCCCAGCATTTT
CASRRGFDQPQHF
>.|TRBV29-1|11|.|TRBJ2-1
TGCAGCGTGGGGGCCTACAATGAGCAGTTCTTC
CSVGAYNEQFF
>.|TRBV27|15|TRBD2|TRBJ2-5
TGTGCCAGCAGTTACCGGCGGGGGGGCATCCAGACCCAGTACTTC
CASSYRRGGIQTQYF
>once|TRBV3-1|14|.|TRBJ1-2
TGTGCCAGCAGCCAAGGGACACTGACGGGTGGCTACACCTTC
CASSQGTLTGGYTF
>.|TRBV5-1|15|.|TRBJ2-1
TGCGCTCAATCCGATTCGGGGCAGGGAGGAGACCTTAGGTTCTTC
CAQSDSGQGGDLRFF